This TCR beta chain stems from a study of blood T cell repertoires in COVID-19. The wider study: Acute-phase and convalescent COVID-19 samples originated in the United States, Italy and Spain. PBMCs, B-cell-depleted T cells, or T cells provided the cDNA or gDNA that made up the material.

In the authors' methods: Cell counts per sample came from amplifying reference gene primers. Measured with immunoSEQ multiplex PCR; TCRdb has only the in-frame clones, and not every one. That table supplies the V and J calls and clone size; D and trimming were determined from the DNA. The sample includes under 60,000 clones, 89% of them seen just once. The CDR3 loop spans 12 amino acids. CDR1 and CDR2 from the germline V gene are SQVTM and ANQGSEA. The ends were cut back, 6 bases at V and 4 bases at J, with 11 bases in the middle. The sequence derives from a man in his fifties or sixties with acute or convalescent COVID-19. The J gene is TRBJ2-3, the V gene TRBV29-1; the D is unclear. The sample was peripheral blood. CDR3 bases: TGCAGCGTCGGCCTTCAGGCAGATACGCAGTATTTT. Translated, it gives CSVGLQADTQYF.